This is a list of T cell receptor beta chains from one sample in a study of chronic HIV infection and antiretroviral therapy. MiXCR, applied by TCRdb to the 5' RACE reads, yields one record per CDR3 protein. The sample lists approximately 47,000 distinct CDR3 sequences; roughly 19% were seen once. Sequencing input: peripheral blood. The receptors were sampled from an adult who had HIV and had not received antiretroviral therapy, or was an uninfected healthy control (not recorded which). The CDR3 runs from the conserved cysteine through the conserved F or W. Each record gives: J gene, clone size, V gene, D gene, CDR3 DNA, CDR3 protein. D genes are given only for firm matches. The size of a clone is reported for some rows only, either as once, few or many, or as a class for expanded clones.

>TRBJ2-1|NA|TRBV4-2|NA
TGTGCCAGCAGCCAAAAGACCGGGACTTCATACAATGAGCAGTTCTTC
CASSQKTGTSYNEQFF
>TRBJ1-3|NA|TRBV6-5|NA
TGTGCCAGCAGTTTCCGACCCTCTGGAAACACCATATATTTT
CASSFRPSGNTIYF
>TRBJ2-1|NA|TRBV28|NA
TGTGCCAGCCACAACCGCCGGGTAGAGCAGTTCTTC
CASHNRRVEQFF
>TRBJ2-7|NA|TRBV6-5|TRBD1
TGTGCCAGCATTAACCCTAGGACAGGCCCTGTGTGGTACTTC
CASINPRTGPVWYF
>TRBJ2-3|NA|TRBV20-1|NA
TGCAGTGCTGACCGGGACTGGATCACAGATACGCAGTATTTT
CSADRDWITDTQYF
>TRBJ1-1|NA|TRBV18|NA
TGTGCCAGCTCACCATTCGACTCTACCGGGCTACTGAACACTGAAGCTTTCTTT
CASSPFDSTGLLNTEAFF
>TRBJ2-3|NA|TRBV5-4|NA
TGTGCCAGCAGCTCGGAAGGGGGCGGGAGAAGGGATACGCAGTATTTT
CASSSEGGGRRDTQYF
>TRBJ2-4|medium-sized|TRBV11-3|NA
TGTGCCAGCAGCTTGAGGGCTCCCGGAAACATTCAGTACTTC
CASSLRAPGNIQYF
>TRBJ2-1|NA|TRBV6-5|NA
TGTGCCAGCAACTACGGCAATGAGCAGTTCTTC
CASNYGNEQFF
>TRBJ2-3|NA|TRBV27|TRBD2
TGTGCCAGCAAGGGGGGGCAGAAACTAGCGGGACCCCCAGATACGCAGTATTTT
CASKGGQKLAGPPDTQYF
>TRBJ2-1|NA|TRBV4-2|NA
TGTGCCAGCAGCCAATTAGAGCGAGCCTCCTACAATGAGCAGTTCTTC
CASSQLERASYNEQFF
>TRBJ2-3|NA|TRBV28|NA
TGTGCCAGCAGACCCCCGGGCCTCTCTAGCACAGATACGCAGTATTTT
CASRPPGLSSTDTQYF
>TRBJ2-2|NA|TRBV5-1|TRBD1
TGCGCCAGCAGCCCTAACGGACAGGGCACCGGGGAGCTGTTTTTT
CASSPNGQGTGELFF
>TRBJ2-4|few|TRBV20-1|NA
TGCAGTGCTAGGCCCCCCCGGACTATACTAAACATTCAGTACTTC
CSARPPRTILNIQYF
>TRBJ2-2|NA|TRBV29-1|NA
TGCAGCGTTCGGGCAGGCATGAACACCGGGGAGCTGTTTTTT
CSVRAGMNTGELFF
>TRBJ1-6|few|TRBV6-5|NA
TGTGCCAGCAGACTAGGGGTGACACCCCTCCACTTT
CASRLGVTPLHF
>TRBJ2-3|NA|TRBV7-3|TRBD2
TGTGCCAGCAGCCTGATAAGCGGGGGTAGCACAGATACGCAGTATTTT
CASSLISGGSTDTQYF
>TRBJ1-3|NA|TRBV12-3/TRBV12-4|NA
TGTGCCAGCACCCCGGTCTCTGGAAACACCATATATTTT
CASTPVSGNTIYF
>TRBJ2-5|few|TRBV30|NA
TGTGCCTGGAGTGCGCGGGAGACCCAGTACTTC
CAWSARETQYF
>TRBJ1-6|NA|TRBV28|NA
TGTGCCAGCAGTCCCAGGTCCAGCTCCTATAATTCACCCCTCCACTTT
CASSPRSSSYNSPLHF
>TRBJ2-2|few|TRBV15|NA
TGTGCCACCACCAGGGGGGACACCGGGGAGCTGTTTTTT
CATTRGDTGELFF
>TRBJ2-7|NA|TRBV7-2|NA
TGTGCCAGCAGCTTGTCCGGGACCGAGCAGTACTTC
CASSLSGTEQYF
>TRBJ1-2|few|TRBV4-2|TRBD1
TGTGCCAGCAGCCGGACAGGGGGAGAGGGCTACACCTTC
CASSRTGGEGYTF
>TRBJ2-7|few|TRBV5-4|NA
TGTGCCAGCAGCCCGGAGAGAAGAGGGCGAAGCTCCTACGAGCAGTACTTC
CASSPERRGRSSYEQYF
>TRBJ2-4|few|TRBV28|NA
TGTGCCAGCAGTTTGGCAGGGGAAGCCAAAAACATTCAGTACTTC
CASSLAGEAKNIQYF
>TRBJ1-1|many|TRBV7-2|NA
TGTGCCAGCAGCTCGCCCCCAGGGCGAGGAACTGAAGCTTTCTTT
CASSSPPGRGTEAFF
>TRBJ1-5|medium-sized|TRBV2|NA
TGTGCCAGCTCCCAACCGCCTAAAAATAGCAATCAGCCCCAGCATTTT
CASSQPPKNSNQPQHF
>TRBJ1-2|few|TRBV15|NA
TGTGCCACCAGCAGAGCGGCAGGGGATGGCTACACCTTC
CATSRAAGDGYTF
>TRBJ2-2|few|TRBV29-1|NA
TGCAGCGTCCCAGTCCACACCGGGGAGCTGTTTTTT
CSVPVHTGELFF
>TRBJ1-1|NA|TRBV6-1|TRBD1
TGTGCCAGCAGGGTACAGGGGGGCCTCACTGAAGCTTTCTTT
CASRVQGGLTEAFF
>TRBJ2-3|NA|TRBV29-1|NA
TGCAGCGTTGTCCCTCCAGGGCGCACAGATACGCAGTATTTT
CSVVPPGRTDTQYF
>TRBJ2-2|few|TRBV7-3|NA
TGTGCCAGCAGCTTAAACACCGACAGGTCGAACACCGGGGAGCTGTTTTTT
CASSLNTDRSNTGELFF
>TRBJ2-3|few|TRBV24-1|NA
TGTGCCACCAGTGCGCTGACCACAGATACGCAGTATTTT
CATSALTTDTQYF
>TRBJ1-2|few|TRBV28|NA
TGTGCCAGCAGTACAATAAGGACGGGGAGAGAGGGCTACACCTTC
CASSTIRTGREGYTF
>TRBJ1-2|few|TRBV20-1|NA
TGCAGTGCCGACGACTATGGCTACACCTTC
CSADDYGYTF
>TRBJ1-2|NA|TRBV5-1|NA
TGCGCCAGCAAACCGGGACTATCGTACGATGGCTACACCTTC
CASKPGLSYDGYTF
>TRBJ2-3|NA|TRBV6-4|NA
TGTGCCAGCAGCGTGGACTTCACAGATACGCAGTATTTT
CASSVDFTDTQYF
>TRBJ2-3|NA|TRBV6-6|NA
TGTGCCAGCAGTTACTCGAGACCGGGAGTCACAGATACGCAGTATTTT
CASSYSRPGVTDTQYF
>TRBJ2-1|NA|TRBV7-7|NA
TGTGCTAGCAGCAAATCCGCCCAGGGGTTCAATGAGCAGTTCTTC
CASSKSAQGFNEQFF
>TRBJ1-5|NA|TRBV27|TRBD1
TGTGCCAGCACGTCCAGGGGGCCTAATCAGCCCCAGCATTTT
CASTSRGPNQPQHF
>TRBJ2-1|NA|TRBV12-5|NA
TGTGCTAGTGGTACCTATACGGGACTTTCCTACAATGAGCAGTTCTTC
CASGTYTGLSYNEQFF